Below, one T cell receptor beta chain is given with its context. This sample was taken from a study of T-cell memory formation after mild COVID-19. TCRdb re-derived calls from the 5' RACE reads in MiXCR, one entry per CDR3 protein. The data show 450,000 or so distinct CDR3 sequences, approximately 23% seen once. Specimen: PBMCs or a T cell subset sorted from them (not recorded which). This TCR derives from an adult woman who had mild COVID-19 (a few samples of this study predate the infection). Cell type and time point are not known.

The CDR3 region is CASSPGTGGSSEAFF. The CDR3 DNA follows: TGTGCCAGCAGCCCCGGGACCGGGGGGTCGAGTGAAGCTTTCTTT. The rearrangement joins TRBV7-2 to TRBJ1-1; the D gene is possibly TRBD1 (5 bases). This CDR3 contains 15 residues. V was shortened by 5 bases and J by 7 bases, with 20 bases between the two germline ends. CDR1 and CDR2 from the germline V gene are SGHTA and FQGNSA.